This TCR beta chain stems from a study of T cells after yellow fever vaccination. Notes on the study in general: The bulk population could contribute abundant contaminating clonotypes to FACS-sorted repertoires. Boosting was followed by the reappearance of most primary-vaccination clones (roughly 96% CD4, about 90% CD8).

Note on this clonotype: Its antigen is not identified.

The authors made TCR cDNA by 5'RACE template switching, adding a universal primer site and UMIs. Using its own MiXCR run on the 5' RACE reads, TCRdb lists one record per CDR3 protein. Here the sample spans 600,000 to 750,000 distinct CDR3 sequences, 10% to 15% being singletons. Trimming removed 6 bases at V and 2 bases at J, with 12 bases between. This CDR3 is 14 amino acids long. The germline CDR1 and CDR2 sequences are LNHNV and YYDKDF (reference sequence). The sequence was obtained from a man younger than 40 who received the YFV17D yellow fever vaccine. The sequencing here drew on PBMCs, taken on the day of the yellow fever booster vaccination. The rearrangement uses TRBV15 and TRBJ2-3; D possibly corresponds to TRBD2 (6 bases). This CDR3 reads CATRQSGVTDTQYF. CDR3 coding DNA: TGTGCCACCAGACAATCGGGGGTCACAGATACGCAGTATTTT.